What follows is one TCR beta chain and its context. As yet, its antigen is unknown. This CDR3 has 15 amino acids. Looked up from germline, CDR1 is SGHRS and CDR2 is YFSETQ. Trimming pared 3 bases from V and 0 bases from J, leaving 12 bases between. This sample was taken from a study of siplizumab effects on memory and regulatory T cells. Generated by immunoSEQ multiplex PCR, the TCRdb table keeps only in-frame clones and is missing some. The sample holds some 97,000 clones, about 91% seen once. The study's findings and limits: Suppression by proliferating Tregs derived from siplizumab cultures was not verified. Naive T cell populations appeared to exhibit greater diversity than memory cells and appeared to be major alloresponse contributors. Researchers could not give a naive or memory phenotype to roughly 75-95% of proliferating CD4+ or CD8+ clones.

The material sequenced was CD4+ T cells sorted from blood. The chain is built from TRBV5-1 and TRBJ1-1; D perhaps matches TRBD1 (6 bases). The receptor was isolated from a human donor in good health. The CDR3 here is CASSSNRAMNTEAFF. Written as DNA, the CDR3 is TGCGCCAGCAGCTCGAACAGGGCCATGAACACTGAAGCTTTCTTT.